The clone carrying this T cell receptor (beta chain) was observed at least ten times. Sequencing libraries for TCR beta were prepared with iRepertoire HTBI primers and Arm-PCR of CDR3 regions. One entry per CDR3 protein, called by TCRdb with MiXCR from the multiplex PCR reads. This table holds about 540,000 distinct CDR3 sequences, about 13% found once. V dropped 11 bases and J dropped 7; count of bases not matched to a gene: 9. The CDR3 is 14 amino acids. Germline CDR1 is SEHNR and CDR2 is FQNEAQ (reference sequence). Time point of the sample: newly diagnosed GD, antithyroid drugs for less than 3 months. With RNA extracted from PBMCs as input, the TCR library was made. The sample belongs to a study of regulatory T cells in long-lasting Graves disease. These data are also associated with another study on T cells in Graves' hyperthyroidism and ophthalmopathy.

Here the sequenced sample was peripheral blood mononuclear cells (PBMCs), taken at new diagnosis, from a patient treated with antithyroid drugs. The receptor's source is a man aged 25 to 40 with Graves disease. The chain combines TRBV7-9 with TRBJ2-1; 12 nucleotides agree with TRBD1. The CDR3 nucleotides are TGTGCCGGTCGCCGGGACAGGGGGCTAAATGAGCAGTTCTTC. It yields the protein CAGRRDRGLNEQFF.